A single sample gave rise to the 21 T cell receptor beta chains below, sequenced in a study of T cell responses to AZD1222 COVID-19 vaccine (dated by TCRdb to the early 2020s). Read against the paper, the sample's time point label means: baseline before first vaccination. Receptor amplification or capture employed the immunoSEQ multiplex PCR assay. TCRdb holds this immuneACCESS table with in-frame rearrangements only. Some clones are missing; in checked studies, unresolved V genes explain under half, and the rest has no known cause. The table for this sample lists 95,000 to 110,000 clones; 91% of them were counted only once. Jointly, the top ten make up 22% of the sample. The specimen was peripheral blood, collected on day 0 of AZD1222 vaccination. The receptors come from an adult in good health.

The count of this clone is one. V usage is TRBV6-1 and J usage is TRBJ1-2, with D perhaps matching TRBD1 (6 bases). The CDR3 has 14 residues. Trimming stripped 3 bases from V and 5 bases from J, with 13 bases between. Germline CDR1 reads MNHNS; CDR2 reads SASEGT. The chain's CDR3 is CASSDRAGVYGYTF. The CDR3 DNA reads TGTGCCAGCAGTGATAGGGCAGGGGTTTATGGCTACACCTTC.

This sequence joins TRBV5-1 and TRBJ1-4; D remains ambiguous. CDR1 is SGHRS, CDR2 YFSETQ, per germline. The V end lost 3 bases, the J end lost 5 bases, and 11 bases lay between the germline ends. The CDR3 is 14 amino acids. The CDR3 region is CASSSVGINEKLFF. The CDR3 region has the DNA TGCGCCAGCAGCTCGGTCGGAATAAATGAAAAACTGTTTTTT. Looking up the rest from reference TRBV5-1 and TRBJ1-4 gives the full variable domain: KAGVTQTPRYLIKTRGQQVTLSCSPISGHRSVSWYQQTPGQGLQFLFEYFSETQRNKGNFPGRFSGRQFSNSRSEMNVSTLELGDSALYLCASSSVGINEKLFFGSGTQLSVL.

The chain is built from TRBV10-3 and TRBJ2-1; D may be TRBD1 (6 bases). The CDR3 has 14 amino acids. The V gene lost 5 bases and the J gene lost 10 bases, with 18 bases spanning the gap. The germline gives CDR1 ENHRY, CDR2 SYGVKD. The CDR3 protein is CAISQNPDSWEQFF. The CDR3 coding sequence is TGTGCCATCAGTCAGAACCCGGACAGTTGGGAGCAGTTCTTC.

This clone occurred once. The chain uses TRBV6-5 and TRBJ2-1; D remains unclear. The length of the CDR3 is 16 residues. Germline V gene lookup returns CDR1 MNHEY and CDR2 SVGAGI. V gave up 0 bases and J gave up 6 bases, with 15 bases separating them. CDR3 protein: CASSYSTPANANEQFF. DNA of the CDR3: TGTGCCAGCAGTTACTCGACTCCAGCGAATGCCAATGAGCAGTTCTTC.

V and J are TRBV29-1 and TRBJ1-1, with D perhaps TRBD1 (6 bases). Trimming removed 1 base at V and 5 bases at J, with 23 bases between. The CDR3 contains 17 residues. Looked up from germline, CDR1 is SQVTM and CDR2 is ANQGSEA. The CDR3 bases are TGCAGCGTTGAAGCTACTCCGATTACAGGGTTCCGTACTGAAGCTTTCTTT. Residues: CSVEATPITGFRTEAFF.

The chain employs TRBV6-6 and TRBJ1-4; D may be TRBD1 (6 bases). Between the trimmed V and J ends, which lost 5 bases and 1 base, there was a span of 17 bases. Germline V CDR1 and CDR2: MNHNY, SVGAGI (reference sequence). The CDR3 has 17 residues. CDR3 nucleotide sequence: TGTGCCAGCAGTCCCAGTGGACAGTTGCTAACTAATGAAAAACTGTTTTTT. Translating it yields CASSPSGQLLTNEKLFF.

CDR3 coding DNA: TGTGCCAGCAGTGACTCATGGATTTTCAAGGGGTTGAACTATGGCTACACCTTC. Protein sequence: CASSDSWIFKGLNYGYTF. This rearrangement joins TRBV6-4 to TRBJ1-2; D may be TRBD1 (5 bases). The CDR3 loop spans 18 amino acids. Germline V lookup: CDR1 MRHNA, CDR2 SNTAGT. V was clipped by 0 bases and J by 2 bases, with 19 bases between them.

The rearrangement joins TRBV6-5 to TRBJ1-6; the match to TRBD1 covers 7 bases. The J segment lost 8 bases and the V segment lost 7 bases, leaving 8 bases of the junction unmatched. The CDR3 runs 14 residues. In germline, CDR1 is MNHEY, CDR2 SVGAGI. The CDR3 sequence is CASTPTGSDSPLHF. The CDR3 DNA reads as TGTGCCAGCACCCCGACAGGGTCTGATTCACCCCTCCACTTT.

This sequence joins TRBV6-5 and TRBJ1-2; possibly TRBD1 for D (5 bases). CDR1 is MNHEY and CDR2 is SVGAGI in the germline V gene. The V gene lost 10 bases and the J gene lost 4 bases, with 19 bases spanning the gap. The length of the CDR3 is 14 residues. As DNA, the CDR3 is TGTGCCACCTTAGGGAGGGGTGCTACCTATGGCTACACCTTC. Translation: CATLGRGATYGYTF.

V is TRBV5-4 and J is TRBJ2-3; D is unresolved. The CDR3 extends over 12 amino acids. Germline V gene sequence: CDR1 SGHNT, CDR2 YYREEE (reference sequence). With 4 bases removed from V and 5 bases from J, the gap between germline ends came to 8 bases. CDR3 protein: CASSRVGDTQYF. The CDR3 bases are TGTGCCAGCAGCCGGGTGGGAGATACGCAGTATTTT.

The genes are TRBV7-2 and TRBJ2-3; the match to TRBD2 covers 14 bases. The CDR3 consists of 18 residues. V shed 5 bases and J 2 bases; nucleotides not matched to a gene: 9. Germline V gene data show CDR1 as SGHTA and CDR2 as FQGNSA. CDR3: CASSPTRLAGGNTDTQYF. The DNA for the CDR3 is TGTGCCAGCAGCCCTACCCGACTAGCGGGGGGGAACACAGATACGCAGTATTTT.

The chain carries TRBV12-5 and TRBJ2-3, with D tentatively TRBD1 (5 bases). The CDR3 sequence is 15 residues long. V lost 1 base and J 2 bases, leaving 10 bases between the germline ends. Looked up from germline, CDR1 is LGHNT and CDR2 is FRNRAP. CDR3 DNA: TGTGCTAGTGGTTTGGCTGACAGACCCACAGATACGCAGTATTTT. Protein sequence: CASGLADRPTDTQYF.

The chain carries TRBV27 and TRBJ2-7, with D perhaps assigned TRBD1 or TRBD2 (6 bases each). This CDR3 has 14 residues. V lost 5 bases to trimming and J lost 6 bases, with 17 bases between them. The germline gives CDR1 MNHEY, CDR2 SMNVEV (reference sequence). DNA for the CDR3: TGTGCCAGCAGTCCGGGGGCAGGGATGGGCGAGCAGTACTTC. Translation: CASSPGAGMGEQYF.

CDR3 DNA sequence: TGTGCCAGCAGCTTAGAAAGATACTATTATAATTCACCCCTCCACTTT. This translates into CASSLERYYYNSPLHF. This chain connects TRBV7-2 to TRBJ1-6; D not resolved. This CDR3 has 16 residues. The germline V gene has CDR1 SGHTA and CDR2 FQGNSA. V lost 1 base and J lost 4, with 11 bases in between.

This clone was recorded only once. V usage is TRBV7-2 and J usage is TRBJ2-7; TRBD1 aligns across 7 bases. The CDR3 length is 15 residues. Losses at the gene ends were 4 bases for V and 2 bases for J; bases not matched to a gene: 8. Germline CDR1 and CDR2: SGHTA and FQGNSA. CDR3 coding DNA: TGTGCCAGCAGCTCGGGTGGGCAGGGGGCCTACGAGCAGTACTTC. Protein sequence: CASSSGGQGAYEQYF.

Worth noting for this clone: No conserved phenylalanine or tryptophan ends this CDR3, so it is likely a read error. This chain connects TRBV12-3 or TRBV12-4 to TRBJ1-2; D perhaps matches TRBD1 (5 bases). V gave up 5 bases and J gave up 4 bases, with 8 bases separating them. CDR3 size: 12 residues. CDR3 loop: CASSPRVYGYTL. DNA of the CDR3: TGTGCCAGCAGTCCCAGGGTCTATGGCTACACCCTC.

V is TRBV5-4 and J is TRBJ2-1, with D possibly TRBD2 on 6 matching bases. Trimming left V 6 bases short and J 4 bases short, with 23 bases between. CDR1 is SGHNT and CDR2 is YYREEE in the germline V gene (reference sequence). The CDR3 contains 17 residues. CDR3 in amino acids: CASKGGFGAGGYNEQFF. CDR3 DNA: TGTGCCAGCAAGGGAGGATTCGGGGCTGGGGGATACAATGAGCAGTTCTTC.

The CDR3 loop reads CASSQDTRDRGVDSPLHF. CDR3 nucleotide sequence: TGCGCCAGCAGCCAAGATACGAGGGACAGGGGAGTTGATTCACCCCTCCACTTT. The chain couples TRBV4-1 to TRBJ1-6; 10 bases align to TRBD1. CDR3 size: 18 residues. CDR1 and CDR2 from the germline V gene are MGHRA and YSYEKL. The V and J ends lost 0 bases and 8 bases, in that order; junction bases with no gene match: 10.

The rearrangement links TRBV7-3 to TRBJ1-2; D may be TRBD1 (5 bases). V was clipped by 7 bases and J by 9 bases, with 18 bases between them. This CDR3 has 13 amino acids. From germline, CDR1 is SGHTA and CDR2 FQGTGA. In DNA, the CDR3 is TGTGCCAGCACCGCAAACCCAGGGCGTAGCTACACCTTC. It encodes CASTANPGRSYTF.

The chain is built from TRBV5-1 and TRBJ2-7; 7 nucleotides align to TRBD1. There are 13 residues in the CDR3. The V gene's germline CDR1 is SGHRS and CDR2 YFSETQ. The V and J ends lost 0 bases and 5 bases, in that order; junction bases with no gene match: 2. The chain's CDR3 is CASSLVTGNEQYF. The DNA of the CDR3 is TGCGCCAGCAGCTTGGTGACAGGGAACGAGCAGTACTTC.

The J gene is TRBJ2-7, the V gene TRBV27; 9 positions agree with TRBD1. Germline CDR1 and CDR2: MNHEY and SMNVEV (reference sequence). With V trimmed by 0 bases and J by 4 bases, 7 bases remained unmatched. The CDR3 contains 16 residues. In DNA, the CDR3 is TGTGCCAGCAGTTTATCAGCACAGGGGGCTCTTTACGAGCAGTACTTC. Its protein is CASSLSAQGALYEQYF.